This T cell receptor beta chain was sequenced in a study of naive and memory T cell subsets. TCR cDNA received a 3' ligated oligonucleotide that carried a UMI. RNA was extracted from 2.5 to 3 ml of whole blood of healthy adults. V lost 4 bases and J lost 2; bases outside the gene matches: 1. The CDR3 is 14 amino acids. CDR1 is SGHRS, CDR2 YFSETQ, per germline. Amplification of ligated cDNA took four PCR rounds with SP2 and nested alpha and beta constant primers. Blood and skin TCR RNA was reverse transcribed with alpha and beta constant primers. Using its own MiXCR run on the 5' RACE reads, TCRdb lists one record per CDR3 protein. The table lists roughly 62,000 distinct CDR3 sequences, more than 6% of them singletons.

The TCR originated in a female donor in good health. J is TRBJ1-3 and V is TRBV5-1; 9 bases are a match to TRBD1. The CDR3 DNA follows: TGCGCCAGCAGCACAGGGGGCACTGGAAACACCATATATTTT. It is translated as CASSTGGTGNTIYF.